The text below deals with one T cell receptor (beta chain). The data originate from a study of patients and donors after allogeneic stem cell transplantation. TCRdb called the RT-PCR reads again in MiXCR, with one record for every CDR3 protein. This sample has about 74,000 distinct CDR3 sequences, with about 26% found just once. The germline CDR1 and CDR2 sequences are ENHRY and SYGVKD. CDR3 length: 13 residues. V lost 7 bases and J lost 3, with 9 bases in between. The chain carries TRBV10-3 and TRBJ2-2; D is unclear. The source material was blood, either unsorted or a sorted T cell fraction (not recorded which). This clonotype was sampled from a human donor who was either an allogeneic HSCT recipient or a stem cell or donor lymphocyte infusion donor (not recorded which). It is not recorded whose cells these are; they may come from a transplant donor. Here the CDR3 reads CAITDWDTGELFF. CDR3 bases: TGTGCCATCACTGATTGGGACACCGGGGAGCTGTTTTTT.